This T cell receptor (beta chain) was obtained from a study of response to subunit inactivated influenza vaccine. Study results and caveats: Authors suggested few new T cells are recruited by each seasonal influenza vaccination.

TCRdb redid the calling of the RT-PCR reads with MiXCR, one entry per CDR3 protein. The table lists about 520,000 distinct CDR3 sequences, about a tenth of them singletons. Germline lookup yields CDR1 MNHNS and CDR2 SASEGT. Deletions cut 5 bases from V and 0 bases from J, with 12 bases between. The CDR3 is 15 amino acids. This clonotype occurred a few times. Its target is unknown. This sequence originates from a man over 45 who received an inactivated influenza vaccine. This chain links TRBV6-1 with TRBJ2-3; no reliable D call. Material: PBMCs from blood, obtained roughly 47 days after vaccination. The CDR3 reads CASSPIRLSTDTQYF. The CDR3 nucleotides are TGTGCCAGCAGTCCTATCCGACTCAGCACAGATACGCAGTATTTT.